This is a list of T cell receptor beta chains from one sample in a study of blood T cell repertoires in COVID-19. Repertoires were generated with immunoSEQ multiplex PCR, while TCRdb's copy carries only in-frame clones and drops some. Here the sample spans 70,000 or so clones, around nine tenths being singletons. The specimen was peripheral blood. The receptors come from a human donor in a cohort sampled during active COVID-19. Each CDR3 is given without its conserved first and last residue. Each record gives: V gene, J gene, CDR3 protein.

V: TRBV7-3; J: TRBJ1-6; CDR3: ASSFGQASNHHNSPLH
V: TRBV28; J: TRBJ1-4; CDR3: ASSSGTGGNEKLF
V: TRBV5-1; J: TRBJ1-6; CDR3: ASSFSRGDYLDSPLH
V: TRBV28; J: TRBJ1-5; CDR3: ASSSRWRNQPQH
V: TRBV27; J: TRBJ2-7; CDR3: ASRKQDSYEQY
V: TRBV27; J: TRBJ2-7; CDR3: ASSFSGGAAEQY
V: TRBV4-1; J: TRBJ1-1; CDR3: ASSQGNPGNTEAF
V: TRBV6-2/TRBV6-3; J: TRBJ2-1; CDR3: ASSPRDRGYNEQF
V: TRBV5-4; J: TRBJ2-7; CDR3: ASSSTGYYEQY
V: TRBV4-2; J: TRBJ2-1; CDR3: ASSPPVAGGLYNEQF
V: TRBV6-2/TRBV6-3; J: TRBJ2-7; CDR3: ASSYSESSYEQY
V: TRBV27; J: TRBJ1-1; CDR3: ASSFGRGNTEAF
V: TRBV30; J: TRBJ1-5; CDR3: AWSPGQASNQPQH
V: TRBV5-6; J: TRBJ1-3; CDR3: ASSFGLSSGNTIY
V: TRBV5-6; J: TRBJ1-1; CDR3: ASSFSGNTEAF
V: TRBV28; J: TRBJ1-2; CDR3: ASSHGRDGYSNYGYT
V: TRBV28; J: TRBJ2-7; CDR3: ASSGPGQGPTPITYEQY
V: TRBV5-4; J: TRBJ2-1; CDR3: ASSYLGTSGYNEQF
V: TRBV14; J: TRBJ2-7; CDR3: ASSQDSRSVYEQY
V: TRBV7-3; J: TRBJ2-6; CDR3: ASSMTGASGANVLT
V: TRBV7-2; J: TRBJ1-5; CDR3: ASSLVGTVNQPQH
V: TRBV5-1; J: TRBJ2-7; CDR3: ASSPRATTPYEQY
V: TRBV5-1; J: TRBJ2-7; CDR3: ASSLSGGSYEQY
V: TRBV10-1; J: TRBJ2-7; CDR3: ASSAGQGAYYEQY
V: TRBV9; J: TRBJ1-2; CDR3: ASSGQPLLGYT
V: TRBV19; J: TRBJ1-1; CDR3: ASRRSGGREAF
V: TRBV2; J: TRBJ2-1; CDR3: ASSSPEGGAPKWDEQF
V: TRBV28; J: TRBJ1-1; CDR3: ASSLTVTEAF
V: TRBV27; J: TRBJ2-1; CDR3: ASGGGPLYNEQF
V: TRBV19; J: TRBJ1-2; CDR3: ASSPGTGTYGYT
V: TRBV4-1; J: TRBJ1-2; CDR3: ASSQQTGGAWDNYGYT
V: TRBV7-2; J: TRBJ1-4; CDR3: ASRNWTGDKLF
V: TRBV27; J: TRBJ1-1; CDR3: ASRLVRGTEAF
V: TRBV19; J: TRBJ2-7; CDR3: ASSLTRDSAYEQY
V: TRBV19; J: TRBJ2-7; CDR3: ASMSTSGVTSYEQY
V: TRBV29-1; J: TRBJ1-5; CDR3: SVAAGGERNQPQH
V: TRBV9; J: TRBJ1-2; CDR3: ASSVGQASNYGYT
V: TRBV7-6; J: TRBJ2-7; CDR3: ASSFGQGAAYEQY
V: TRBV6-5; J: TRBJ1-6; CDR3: LREGITTCNSPLH
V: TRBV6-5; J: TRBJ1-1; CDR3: ASMDSIAF
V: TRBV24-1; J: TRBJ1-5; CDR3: ATGKAVNSNQPQH
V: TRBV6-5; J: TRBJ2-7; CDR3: ASSYGGGGSYEQY
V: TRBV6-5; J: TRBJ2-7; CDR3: ASSSPGQGPWEQY
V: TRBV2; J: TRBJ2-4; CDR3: ASSESRDRVDIQY
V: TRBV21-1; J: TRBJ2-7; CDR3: ASSKRGLGLRRNYEQY
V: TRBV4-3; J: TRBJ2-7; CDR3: ASSQEWQGASYEQY
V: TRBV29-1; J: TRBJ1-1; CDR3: SVEPGTGGSTEAF
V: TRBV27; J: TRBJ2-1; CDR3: ASSWGLMGNEQF
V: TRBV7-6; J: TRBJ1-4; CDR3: ASSLNRGQDEKLF
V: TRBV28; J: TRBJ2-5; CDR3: ASSLDSGAVETQY
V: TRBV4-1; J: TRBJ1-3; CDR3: ASSQGGTRVFSGNTIY
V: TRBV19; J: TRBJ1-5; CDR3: ASSIDWSGAPQH
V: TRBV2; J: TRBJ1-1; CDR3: ASSEAGRGEAF
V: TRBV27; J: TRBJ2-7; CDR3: ASSYAGDPYYEQY
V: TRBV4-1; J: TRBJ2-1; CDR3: ASSQQGAPDNEQF
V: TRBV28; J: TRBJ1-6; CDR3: ASSLDRGYNSPLH
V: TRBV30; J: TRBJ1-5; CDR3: AWSVPLRGHQPQH